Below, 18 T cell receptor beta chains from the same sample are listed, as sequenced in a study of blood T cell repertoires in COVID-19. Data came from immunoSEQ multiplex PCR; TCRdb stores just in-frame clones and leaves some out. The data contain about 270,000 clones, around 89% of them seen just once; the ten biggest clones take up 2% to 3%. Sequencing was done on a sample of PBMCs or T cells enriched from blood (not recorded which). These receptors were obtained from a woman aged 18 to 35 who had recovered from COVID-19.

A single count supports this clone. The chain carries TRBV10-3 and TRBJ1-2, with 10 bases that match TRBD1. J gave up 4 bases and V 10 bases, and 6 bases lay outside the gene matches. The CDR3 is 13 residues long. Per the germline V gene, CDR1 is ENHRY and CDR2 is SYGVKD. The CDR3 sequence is CATGTGDRYGYTF. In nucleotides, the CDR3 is TGTGCCACCGGGACAGGGGACCGCTATGGCTACACCTTC.

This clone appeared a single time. This chain's CDR3 is CASSGQGYGYTF. The CDR3 nucleotides read TGCGCCAGCAGCGGACAGGGGTATGGCTACACCTTC. The chain employs TRBV10-2 and TRBJ1-2; 9 nucleotides line up with TRBD1. Germline V gives CDR1 WSHSY, CDR2 SAAADI. This CDR3 comprises 12 residues. V gave up 6 bases and J gave up 5 bases; unmatched junction bases: 1.

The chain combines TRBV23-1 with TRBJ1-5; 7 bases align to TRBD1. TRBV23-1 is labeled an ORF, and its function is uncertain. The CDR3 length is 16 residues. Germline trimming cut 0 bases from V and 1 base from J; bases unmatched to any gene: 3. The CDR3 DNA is TGCGCCAGCAGTCAATCTGAGGGGGCGAGCAATCAGCCCCAGCATTTT. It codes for CASSQSEGASNQPQHF.

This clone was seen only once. CDR3 protein: CASSLGASIYQPQHF. CDR3 bases: TGTGCCAGCAGTTTAGGGGCCAGCATATATCAGCCCCAGCATTTT. The V gene is TRBV28, the J gene TRBJ1-5; weak D call: TRBD1 (5 bases). V dropped 2 bases and J dropped 5 bases, with 13 bases sitting between them. Germline CDR1 MDHEN, CDR2 SYDVKM. CDR3 length: 15 amino acids.

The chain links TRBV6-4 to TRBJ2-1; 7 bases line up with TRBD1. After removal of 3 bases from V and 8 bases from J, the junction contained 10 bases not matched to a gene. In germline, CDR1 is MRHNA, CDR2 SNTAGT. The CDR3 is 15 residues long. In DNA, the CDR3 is TGTGCCAGCAGTGAGACAGGGTTAGACGCGGATGAGCAGTTCTTC. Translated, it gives CASSETGLDADEQFF.

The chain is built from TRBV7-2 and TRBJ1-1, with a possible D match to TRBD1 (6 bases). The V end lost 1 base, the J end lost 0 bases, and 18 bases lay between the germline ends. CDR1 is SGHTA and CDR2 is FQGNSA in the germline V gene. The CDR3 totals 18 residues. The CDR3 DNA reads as TGTGCCAGCAGCTTAGGCAGGGGACTAGCGTCGGTGAACACTGAAGCTTTCTTT. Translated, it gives CASSLGRGLASVNTEAFF.

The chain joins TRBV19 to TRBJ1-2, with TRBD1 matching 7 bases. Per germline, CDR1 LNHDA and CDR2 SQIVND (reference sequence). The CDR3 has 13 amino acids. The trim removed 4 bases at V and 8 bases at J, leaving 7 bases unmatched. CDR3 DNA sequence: TGTGCCAGTAGTACCGACAGGGTTGGGGGCTACACCTTC. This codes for CASSTDRVGGYTF.

The CDR3 coding sequence is TGTGCCAGCAGTTTCAGGGGTAGCGGGGAGCTGTTTTTT. As protein: CASSFRGSGELFF. The genes are TRBV27 and TRBJ2-2; tentatively, D is TRBD1 (6 bases). CDR1 MNHEY and CDR2 SMNVEV come from the germline V gene (reference sequence). The CDR3 has 13 residues. V gave up 3 bases and J gave up 7 bases, with 9 bases separating them.

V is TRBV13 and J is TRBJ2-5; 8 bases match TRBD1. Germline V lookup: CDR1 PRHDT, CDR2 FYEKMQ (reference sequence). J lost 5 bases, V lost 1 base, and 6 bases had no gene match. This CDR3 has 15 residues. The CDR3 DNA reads TGTGCCAGCAGCTTAGCCTCAGGGGGCCGCGAGACCCAGTACTTC. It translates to CASSLASGGRETQYF.

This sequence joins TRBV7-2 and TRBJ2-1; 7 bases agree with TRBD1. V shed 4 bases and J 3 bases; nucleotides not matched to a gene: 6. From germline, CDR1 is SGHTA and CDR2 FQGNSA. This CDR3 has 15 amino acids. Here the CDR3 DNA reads TGTGCCAGCAGCTCGCCCGACAGGGACTACAATGAGCAGTTCTTC. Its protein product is CASSSPDRDYNEQFF.

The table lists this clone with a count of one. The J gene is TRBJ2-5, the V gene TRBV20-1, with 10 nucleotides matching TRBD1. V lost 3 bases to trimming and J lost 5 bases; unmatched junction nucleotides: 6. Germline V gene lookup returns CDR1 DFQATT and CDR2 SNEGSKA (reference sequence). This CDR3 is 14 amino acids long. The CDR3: CSASDRGQRETQYF. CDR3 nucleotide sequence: TGCAGTGCTAGTGACAGGGGGCAACGGGAGACCCAGTACTTC.

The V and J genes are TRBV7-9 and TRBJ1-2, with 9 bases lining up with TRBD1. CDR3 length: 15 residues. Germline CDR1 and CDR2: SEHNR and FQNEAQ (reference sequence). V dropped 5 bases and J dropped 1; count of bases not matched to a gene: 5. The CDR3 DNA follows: TGTGCCAGCAGCCTGATGGGACAGGGTAACTATGGCTACACCTTC. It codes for CASSLMGQGNYGYTF.

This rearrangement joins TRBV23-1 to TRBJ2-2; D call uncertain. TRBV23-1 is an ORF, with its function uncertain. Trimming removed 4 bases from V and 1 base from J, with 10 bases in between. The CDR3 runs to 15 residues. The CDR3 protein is CASSRDGRNTGELFF. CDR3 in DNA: TGCGCCAGCAGTCGCGATGGGCGGAACACCGGGGAGCTGTTTTTT.

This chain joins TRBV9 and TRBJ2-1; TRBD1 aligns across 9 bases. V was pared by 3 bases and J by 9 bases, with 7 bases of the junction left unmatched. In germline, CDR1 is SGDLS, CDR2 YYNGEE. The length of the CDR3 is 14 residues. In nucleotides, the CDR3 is TGTGCCAGCAGCGAGGGGACAGGGTACGCTGAGCAGTTCTTC. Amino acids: CASSEGTGYAEQFF.

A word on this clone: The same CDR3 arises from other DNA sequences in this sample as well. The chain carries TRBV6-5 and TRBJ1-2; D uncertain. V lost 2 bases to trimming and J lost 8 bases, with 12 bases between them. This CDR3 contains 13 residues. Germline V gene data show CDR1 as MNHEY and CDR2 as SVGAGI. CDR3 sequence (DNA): TGTGCCAGCAGTTACGGGCCAGGCGGGGGCTACACCTTC. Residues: CASSYGPGGGYTF.

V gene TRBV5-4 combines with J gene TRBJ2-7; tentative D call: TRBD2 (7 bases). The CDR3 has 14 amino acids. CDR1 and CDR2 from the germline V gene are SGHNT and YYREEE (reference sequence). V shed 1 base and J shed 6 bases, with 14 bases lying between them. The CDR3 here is CASSLKGGLAEQYF. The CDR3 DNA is TGTGCCAGCAGCTTGAAGGGGGGGCTCGCCGAGCAGTACTTC.

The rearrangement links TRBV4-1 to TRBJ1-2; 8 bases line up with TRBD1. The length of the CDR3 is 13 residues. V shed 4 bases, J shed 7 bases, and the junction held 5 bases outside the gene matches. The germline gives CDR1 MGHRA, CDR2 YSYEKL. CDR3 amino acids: CASSPGQASGYTF. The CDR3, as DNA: TGCGCCAGCAGCCCGGGACAGGCCAGTGGCTACACCTTC.

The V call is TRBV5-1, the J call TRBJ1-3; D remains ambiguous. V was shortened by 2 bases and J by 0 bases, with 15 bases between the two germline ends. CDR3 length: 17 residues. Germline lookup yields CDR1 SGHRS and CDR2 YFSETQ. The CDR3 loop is CASSLAPQQSSGNTIYF. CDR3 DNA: TGCGCCAGCAGCTTAGCCCCCCAACAGAGCTCTGGAAACACCATATATTTT. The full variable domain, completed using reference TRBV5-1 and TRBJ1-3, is KAGVTQTPRYLIKTRGQQVTLSCSPISGHRSVSWYQQTPGQGLQFLFEYFSETQRNKGNFPGRFSGRQFSNSRSEMNVSTLELGDSALYLCASSLAPQQSSGNTIYFGEGSWLTVV.